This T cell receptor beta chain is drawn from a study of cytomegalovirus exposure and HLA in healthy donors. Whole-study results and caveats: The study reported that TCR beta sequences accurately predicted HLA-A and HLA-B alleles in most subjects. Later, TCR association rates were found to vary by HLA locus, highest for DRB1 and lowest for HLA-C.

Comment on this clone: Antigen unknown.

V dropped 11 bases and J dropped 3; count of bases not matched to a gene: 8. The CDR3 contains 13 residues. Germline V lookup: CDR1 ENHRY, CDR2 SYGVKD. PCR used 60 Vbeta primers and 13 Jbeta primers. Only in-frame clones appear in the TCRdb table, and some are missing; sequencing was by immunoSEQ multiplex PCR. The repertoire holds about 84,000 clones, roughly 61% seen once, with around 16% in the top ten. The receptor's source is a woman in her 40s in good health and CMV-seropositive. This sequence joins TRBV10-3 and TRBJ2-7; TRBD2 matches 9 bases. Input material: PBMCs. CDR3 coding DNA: TGTGCCTCCGACCCTAGCGGGAACTACGAGCAGTACTTC. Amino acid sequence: CASDPSGNYEQYF.